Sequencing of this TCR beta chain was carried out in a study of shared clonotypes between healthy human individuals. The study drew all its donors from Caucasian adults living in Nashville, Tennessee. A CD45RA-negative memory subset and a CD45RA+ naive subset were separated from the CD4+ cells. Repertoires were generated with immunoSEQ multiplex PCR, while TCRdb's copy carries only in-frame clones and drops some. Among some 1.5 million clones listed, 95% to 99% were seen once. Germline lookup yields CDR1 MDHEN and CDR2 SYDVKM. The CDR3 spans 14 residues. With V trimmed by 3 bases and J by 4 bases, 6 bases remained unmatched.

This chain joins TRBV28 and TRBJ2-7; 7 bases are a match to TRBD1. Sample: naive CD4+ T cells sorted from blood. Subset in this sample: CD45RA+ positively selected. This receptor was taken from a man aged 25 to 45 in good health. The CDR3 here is CASSLTGYQYEQYF. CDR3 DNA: TGTGCCAGCAGTTTGACAGGGTATCAGTACGAGCAGTACTTC.